The rows below give T cell receptor beta chains drawn from one sample of a study of cytomegalovirus exposure and HLA in healthy donors. TCRdb's table, derived via immunoSEQ multiplex PCR, lists solely in-frame clones and lacks some. The table includes about 210,000 clones, about four fifths detected once. Source material: PBMCs. These receptor sequences come from a man aged 35-49 years in good health and CMV-seropositive. The CDR3 runs from the conserved cysteine through the conserved F or W. A D gene is named only where the DNA matches it firmly. Clone size appears in some rows only: once, few, many, or a class for an expanded clone.

V: TRBV5-4
size: .
D: .
J: TRBJ1-1
CDR3: CASSASRSNTEAFF
DNA: TGTGCCAGCAGCGCGAGCCGGTCGAACACTGAAGCTTTCTTT

V: TRBV5-6
size: .
D: .
J: TRBJ1-1
CDR3: CASSSPGAEAFF
DNA: TGTGCCAGCAGCTCCCCGGGGGCTGAAGCTTTCTTT

V: TRBV4-1
size: .
D: .
J: TRBJ1-3
CDR3: CASSQQTEGSGNTIYF
DNA: TGCGCCAGCAGCCAACAGACGGAGGGGTCTGGAAACACCATATATTTT

V: TRBV27
size: .
D: TRBD1
J: TRBJ2-3
CDR3: CASSSRQGSSTDTQYF
DNA: TGTGCCAGCAGTTCTCGACAGGGGTCGAGCACAGATACGCAGTATTTT

V: TRBV10-1
size: .
D: TRBD1
J: TRBJ2-7
CDR3: CASSPGTGRREQYF
DNA: TGCGCCAGCAGTCCCGGGACAGGGAGACGCGAGCAGTACTTC

V: TRBV7-9
size: .
D: TRBD1
J: TRBJ1-3
CDR3: CASSLAPGGGPSGNTIYF
DNA: TGTGCCAGCAGCTTAGCGCCAGGGGGCGGCCCCTCTGGAAACACCATATATTTT

V: TRBV30
size: .
D: .
J: TRBJ1-4
CDR3: CGGRTNEKLFF
DNA: TGTGGGGGGCGAACTAATGAAAAACTGTTTTTT

V: TRBV9
size: .
D: .
J: TRBJ2-1
CDR3: CASLKSAIYNEQFF
DNA: TGTGCCAGCCTAAAGAGCGCCATCTACAATGAGCAGTTCTTC

V: TRBV2
size: .
D: .
J: TRBJ1-5
CDR3: CASSTGQFNQPQHF
DNA: TGTGCCAGCAGCACCGGACAGTTCAATCAGCCCCAGCATTTT

V: TRBV9
size: once
D: .
J: TRBJ1-3
CDR3: CASSQGGSGNTIYF
DNA: TGTGCCAGCAGCCAAGGAGGCTCTGGAAACACCATATATTTT

V: TRBV13
size: .
D: TRBD1
J: TRBJ2-5
CDR3: CASSWGQQETQYF
DNA: TGTGCCAGCAGCTGGGGACAGCAAGAGACCCAGTACTTC

V: TRBV5-8
size: .
D: TRBD2
J: TRBJ2-3
CDR3: CASSSGLAGGDTQYF
DNA: TGTGCCAGCAGCTCGGGACTAGCGGGAGGGGATACGCAGTATTTT

V: TRBV18
size: .
D: TRBD1
J: TRBJ1-1
CDR3: CASSQQDRGDTEAFF
DNA: TGTGCCAGCTCACAACAGGACAGGGGTGACACTGAAGCTTTCTTT

V: TRBV6-4
size: .
D: TRBD2
J: TRBJ2-4
CDR3: CASSRTSGGGDIQYF
DNA: TGTGCCAGCAGCCGGACTAGCGGAGGAGGGGACATTCAGTACTTC

V: TRBV15
size: .
D: TRBD2
J: TRBJ2-2
CDR3: CATSRTSGEGGELFF
DNA: TGTGCCACCAGCCGCACTAGCGGGGAGGGCGGGGAGCTGTTTTTT

V: TRBV2
size: .
D: TRBD2
J: TRBJ2-4
CDR3: CASSGLAGDTKNIQYF
DNA: TGTGCCAGCAGTGGACTAGCGGGAGATACCAAAAACATTCAGTACTTC

V: TRBV27
size: .
D: TRBD1
J: TRBJ2-7
CDR3: CASSLQGDFYEQYF
DNA: TGTGCCAGCAGTTTACAGGGGGATTTCTACGAGCAGTACTTC

V: TRBV27
size: .
D: .
J: TRBJ2-6
CDR3: CASSLSGGPTNSGANVLTF
DNA: TGTGCCAGCAGTTTATCGGGGGGACCAACCAACTCTGGGGCCAACGTCCTGACTTTC

V: TRBV7-2
size: once
D: TRBD2
J: TRBJ2-2
CDR3: CASRSVAGVYTGELFF
DNA: TGTGCCAGCAGATCCGTAGCGGGAGTATACACCGGGGAGCTGTTTTTT

V: TRBV9
size: .
D: .
J: TRBJ1-1
CDR3: CASSVGVDINTEAFF
DNA: TGTGCCAGCAGCGTAGGTGTGGACATAAACACTGAAGCTTTCTTT

V: TRBV27
size: once
D: TRBD1
J: TRBJ2-3
CDR3: CASSSDRITDTQYF
DNA: TGTGCCAGCAGTTCGGACAGGATCACAGATACGCAGTATTTT

V: TRBV5-5
size: .
D: TRBD2
J: TRBJ2-4
CDR3: CASSLKLAGAGNIQYF
DNA: TGTGCCAGCAGCCTTAAACTAGCGGGGGCGGGGAACATTCAGTACTTC

V: TRBV14
size: .
D: .
J: TRBJ2-1
CDR3: CASSHAPYNEQFF
DNA: TGTGCCAGCAGCCATGCGCCCTACAATGAGCAGTTCTTC

V: TRBV11-1
size: .
D: TRBD1
J: TRBJ2-7
CDR3: CASSPTDRDSYEQYF
DNA: TGTGCCAGCAGCCCCACGGACAGGGACAGCTACGAGCAGTACTTC

V: TRBV7-9
size: .
D: .
J: TRBJ1-1
CDR3: CASSPAGEVTEAFF
DNA: TGTGCCAGCAGCCCAGCGGGGGAGGTAACTGAAGCTTTCTTT

V: TRBV7-9
size: .
D: TRBD2
J: TRBJ2-3
CDR3: CASSLVEASGADTQYF
DNA: TGTGCCAGCAGCTTAGTTGAGGCTAGCGGGGCGGATACGCAGTATTTT

V: TRBV6-5
size: .
D: .
J: TRBJ2-7
CDR3: CASSRQEGYEQYF
DNA: TGTGCCAGCAGCCGACAGGAAGGGTACGAGCAGTACTTC

V: TRBV19
size: .
D: TRBD1
J: TRBJ2-5
CDR3: CASSTHPGTVETQYF
DNA: TGTGCCAGTAGTACTCACCCTGGGACAGTAGAGACCCAGTACTTC

V: TRBV7-2
size: .
D: .
J: TRBJ1-2
CDR3: CASSYLSGSRGYTF
DNA: TGTGCCAGCAGCTACCTGAGCGGCTCGAGGGGCTACACCTTC

V: TRBV15
size: .
D: .
J: TRBJ2-3
CDR3: CATSSARAGLGDTQYF
DNA: TGTGCCACCAGCAGCGCTCGGGCAGGACTGGGAGATACGCAGTATTTT

V: TRBV6-6
size: .
D: .
J: TRBJ2-7
CDR3: CASSYLQGTYEQYF
DNA: TGTGCCAGCAGTTACCTACAGGGAACCTACGAGCAGTACTTC

V: TRBV19
size: .
D: TRBD2
J: TRBJ2-3
CDR3: CASSRGGRTDTQYF
DNA: TGTGCCAGTAGTAGGGGGGGTCGCACAGATACGCAGTATTTT

V: TRBV5-6
size: .
D: TRBD2
J: TRBJ2-3
CDR3: CASSLVSSGSGDTQYF
DNA: TGTGCCAGCAGCTTGGTTTCTAGCGGGAGTGGAGATACGCAGTATTTT

V: TRBV5-4
size: once
D: .
J: TRBJ2-5
CDR3: CASSLGGGRETQYF
DNA: TGTGCCAGCAGCTTAGGAGGGGGCAGGGAGACCCAGTACTTC